Detailed here is one T cell receptor beta chain. Its antigen is still unknown. This CDR3 spans 14 amino acids. Germline V gives CDR1 MNHEY, CDR2 SMNVEV (reference sequence). The V gene lost 7 bases and the J gene lost 4 bases, with 11 bases spanning the gap. The sample is drawn from a study of T cell clonotyping in hematopoietic cell transplantation. General study points: Pathologically expanded recipient clonotypes increased progressively from day 30 to day 180 as diversity fell.

Sequencing used immunoSEQ multiplex PCR; TCRdb keeps in-frame clones, though not all of them. The table has fewer than 50,000 clones, 94% seen once; the top ten hold less than 1%. This rearrangement joins TRBV27 to TRBJ1-6; D uncertain. This TCR derives from a woman aged 50 to 65 in good health. Some clones in this sample may be carry-over from other donors' samples. The specimen sequenced was peripheral blood mononuclear cells. The CDR3 DNA follows: TGTGCCAGCACAGACCGGAAATATAATTCACCCCTCCACTTT. Translation: CASTDRKYNSPLHF.